This record looks at one T cell receptor beta chain sequence and its context. As yet, its antigen is unknown. Clones were read by immunoSEQ multiplex PCR, and TCRdb kept only the in-frame ones, dropping some. Of hundreds of thousands of clones in the sample, 88% were seen once. The data stem from a study of Ad26.COV2.S vaccination and SARS-CoV-2 variants. The wider study: Dosing was one shot or two shots 56 days apart. Study-level findings and limits: Recipients of either vaccine or placebo displayed similar breadth of non-spike TCRs.

Regarding treatment: roughly 20 received Ad26.COV2.S at low or high dose, single or two shots; 5 received placebo; per-sample allocation not given. Following the first vaccine or placebo injection, samples were taken on day 63. The sample in question was peripheral blood, obtained in a trial of Ad26.COV2.S vaccine versus placebo. This receptor was taken from a person aged 18 to 59 who received the Ad26.COV2.S COVID-19 vaccine or a placebo.

As DNA, the CDR3 is TGTGCCAGCAGCGTAGTCGGGGCCACAGATACGCAGTATTTT. This sequence encodes CASSVVGATDTQYF. The V gene is TRBV9, the J gene TRBJ2-3; the D gene could be TRBD1 or TRBD2 (5 bases each). V was shortened by 0 bases and J by 2 bases, with 7 bases between the two germline ends. The CDR3 has 14 amino acids. CDR1 is SGDLS and CDR2 is YYNGEE in the germline V gene.